This T cell receptor (beta chain) was documented in a study of cytomegalovirus exposure and HLA in healthy donors. Whole-study findings and limits: Follow-up analysis later connected one missense variant in DCLRE1C with trimming of TCR beta V- and J-genes. A previous analysis found most TCR beta V segments productive roughly 87% or roughly 30% of the time. A later analysis showed that HLA-associated TCR beta chains had undergone more clonal expansion than equally common others.

With 60 Vbeta and 13 Jbeta primers, the PCR was carried out. TCRdb's copy holds only in-frame clones and misses some; the assay was immunoSEQ multiplex PCR. The data show 95,000 to 150,000 clones, with roughly 70% seen just once and around 4% held by the top ten. With 2 bases removed from V and 1 base from J, the gap between germline ends came to 5 bases. CDR3 length: 13 amino acids. From germline, CDR1 is MNHNY and CDR2 SVGAGI (reference sequence). To note about this clone: Its specificity is unknown.

Each donor was nominally healthy when sampled (though unrecorded immune exposures were likely). J is TRBJ2-5 and V is TRBV6-6; no firm D call. This TCR derives from a young man in good health and CMV-seronegative. Sequenced material: PBMCs. CDR3 amino acids: CASSYTSQETQYF. The CDR3 DNA reads TGTGCCAGCAGTTACACGAGCCAAGAGACCCAGTACTTC.